These 21 T cell receptor beta chains share one sample of origin, sequenced in a study of CD8+CD57+ T cells in acquired aplastic anemia. Only patients with CD8+CD57+ cell expansion on flow cytometry were chosen for sequencing. Genomic DNA provided the template from which TCR beta VDJ and CDR3 profiles were obtained. TCRdb passed the reads through MiXCR, listing each CDR3 protein once. The sample contains around 200,000 distinct CDR3 sequences, less than 50% of which appear only once. Sequencing used sorted CD4+, CD8+, or CD8+CD57+ T cells (not recorded which) from PBMCs. The receptors come from a human donor with aplastic anemia.

This clonotype was recorded at least ten times. The genes are TRBV11-2 and TRBJ2-1; 8 bases match TRBD2. V shed 2 bases, J shed 5 bases, and the junction held 8 bases outside the gene matches. CDR1 and CDR2 (germline): SGHAT, FQNNGV. The CDR3 totals 16 residues. The CDR3 spells CASSLFAGGTHNEQFF. The CDR3 DNA is TGTGCCAGCAGCTTATTCGCGGGGGGAACCCACAATGAGCAGTTCTTC.

A note on this clonotype: Germline is not matched at one junction end, which may reflect a read error. The chain carries TRBV2 and TRBJ1-2; 7 positions match TRBD1. Germline CDR1 reads SNHLY; CDR2 reads FYNNEI. This CDR3 has 8 amino acids. CDR3 nucleotide sequence: TGTGCCAGGGGGACAGCCTCCTTC. Its protein product is CARGTASF.

This clonotype has more than one count but fewer than ten. The gene calls are TRBV6-1 and TRBJ1-1, with D unclear. This CDR3 has 13 amino acids. The V and J ends lost 2 bases and 4 bases respectively, with 8 bases between them. Germline CDR1 is MNHNS and CDR2 is SASEGT. The CDR3 DNA is TGTGCCAGCAGTGAAAGTTTTGGCACTGAAGCTTTCTTT. This sequence encodes CASSESFGTEAFF.

CDR3 residues: CASRTQGALGEQYF. The CDR3 region has the DNA TGTGCCAGCAGGACACAGGGGGCATTAGGAGAGCAGTACTTC. V usage is TRBV7-2 and J usage is TRBJ2-7; 9 nucleotides line up with TRBD1. The trim removed 6 bases at V and 7 bases at J, leaving 10 bases unmatched. The CDR3 extends over 14 amino acids. Germline CDR1 SGHTA, CDR2 FQGNSA.

The gene calls are TRBV5-1 and TRBJ2-1; 10 nucleotides match TRBD1. J lost 8 bases, V lost 4 bases, and 12 bases had no gene match. Germline assignment: CDR1 SGHRS and CDR2 YFSETQ. CDR3 length: 16 residues. The CDR3 reads CASSRGTGANVDEQFF. In DNA, the CDR3 is TGCGCCAGCAGCCGGGGGACAGGGGCCAATGTCGATGAGCAGTTCTTC. The full variable domain, with the rest looked up from reference TRBV5-1 and TRBJ2-1, is KAGVTQTPRYLIKTRGQQVTLSCSPISGHRSVSWYQQTPGQGLQFLFEYFSETQRNKGNFPGRFSGRQFSNSRSEMNVSTLELGDSALYLCASSRGTGANVDEQFFGPGTRLTVL.

The chain employs TRBV10-2 and TRBJ2-1; 8 bases match TRBD2. V was clipped by 6 bases and J by 7 bases; unmatched bases: 11. Germline CDR1 is WSHSY and CDR2 is SAAADI. There are 15 residues in the CDR3. The CDR3, as DNA: TGCGCCAGCAGGAAAACTAAGCGGGGGACGAATGAGCAGTTCTTC. This sequence encodes CASRKTKRGTNEQFF.

This clonotype was counted a single time. V and J are TRBV6-1 and TRBJ1-6; D is unclear. The CDR3 loop spans 15 amino acids. Germline V lookup: CDR1 MNHNS, CDR2 SASEGT. Trimming took 2 bases from V and 8 from J, leaving 13 bases between them. The CDR3 DNA sequence: TGTGCCAGCAGTGAATTCTGGAATATGGATTCACCCCTCCACTTT. It encodes CASSEFWNMDSPLHF.

This clonotype was detected only a few times. The V gene is TRBV11-1, the J gene TRBJ2-1; tentative D call: TRBD2 (5 bases). The CDR3 has 16 amino acids. With 1 base removed from V and 0 bases from J, the gap between germline ends came to 10 bases. CDR1 is SGHAT, CDR2 FQDESV, per germline (reference sequence). The CDR3 sequence is CASSLGTLNSYNEQFF. CDR3 in DNA: TGTGCCAGCAGCTTAGGGACTCTAAACTCCTACAATGAGCAGTTCTTC.

At least ten counts were recorded for this clonotype. J is TRBJ1-1 and V is TRBV10-1; D might be TRBD1 (6 bases). This CDR3 has 13 residues. From germline, CDR1 is WNHNN and CDR2 SYGVQD (reference sequence). Trimming took 6 bases from V and 4 from J, leaving 12 bases between them. The CDR3 DNA reads TGCGCCAGCAGCCTCGGACAGCCCACTGAAGCTTTCTTT. It translates to CASSLGQPTEAFF.

This clonotype showed up many times. The chain links TRBV10-1 to TRBJ2-2, with a weak D call TRBD2 (6 bases). Germline lookup yields CDR1 WNHNN and CDR2 SYGVQD (reference sequence). This CDR3 region has 15 residues. V was clipped by 3 bases and J by 7 bases, with 15 bases between them. For the CDR3, the DNA is TGCGCCAGCAGTGAAGGGTCTAGCGCGGTCGGGGAGCTGTTTTTT. Amino acid sequence: CASSEGSSAVGELFF.

This rearrangement joins TRBV11-2 to TRBJ1-4; 8 bases align to TRBD1. Germline CDR1 reads SGHAT; CDR2 reads FQNNGV. The CDR3 length is 18 residues. Losses at the gene ends were 4 bases for V and 5 bases for J; bases not matched to a gene: 15. Here the CDR3 reads CASSSGGTYRGVNEKLFF. The CDR3 coding sequence is TGTGCCAGCAGCTCAGGGGGCACTTATAGAGGAGTAAATGAAAAACTGTTTTTT.

This chain uses TRBV25-1 with TRBJ2-7, with 9 bases that match TRBD1. The J segment lost 2 bases and the V segment lost 10 bases, leaving 6 bases of the junction unmatched. Germline V gene data show CDR1 as MGHDK and CDR2 as SYGVNS. The CDR3 has 13 amino acids. DNA of the CDR3: TGTGCCACCTCGACAGGGGGACCCTACGAGCAGTACTTC. Its protein is CATSTGGPYEQYF.

This clonotype showed up many times. The chain is built from TRBV5-1 and TRBJ2-2, with D maybe TRBD2 (6 bases). The germline gives CDR1 SGHRS, CDR2 YFSETQ. This CDR3 is 15 amino acids long. Trimming pared 0 bases from V and 5 bases from J, leaving 11 bases between. For the CDR3, the DNA is TGCGCCAGCAGCTTGGCCACGGGGGTGACCGGGGAGCTGTTTTTT. Its translation is CASSLATGVTGELFF.

The chain is built from TRBV15 and TRBJ2-1; maybe TRBD2 (6 bases). The V gene's germline CDR1 is LNHNV and CDR2 YYDKDF (reference sequence). This CDR3 is 15 amino acids long. Trimming shortened V by 5 bases and J by 4 bases, and 15 bases separated the two germline ends. The CDR3 spells CATSLTGTEYNEQFF. For the CDR3, the DNA is TGTGCCACCAGCCTCACCGGGACTGAGTACAATGAGCAGTTCTTC.

The V call is TRBV7-9, the J call TRBJ1-4; D is ambiguous. This CDR3 has 13 residues. Looked up from germline, CDR1 is SEHNR and CDR2 is FQNEAQ (reference sequence). V lost 5 bases, J lost 5 bases, and 9 bases lay in between. As DNA, the CDR3 is TGTGCCAGCAGCCTCCACGGGAATGAAAAACTGTTTTTT. Protein: CASSLHGNEKLFF.

The rearrangement links TRBV18 to TRBJ2-7; 8 positions agree with TRBD1. Germline V gene lookup returns CDR1 KGHSH and CDR2 LQKENI. V shed 5 bases, J shed 5 bases, and the junction held 8 bases outside the gene matches. There are 14 residues in the CDR3. CDR3 loop: CASSSGTGLNEQYF. The DNA for the CDR3 is TGTGCCAGCTCATCGGGGACAGGTCTCAACGAGCAGTACTTC.

The chain has TRBV5-1 and TRBJ1-2, with TRBD1 as a possible D gene (5 bases). Between the trimmed V and J ends, which lost 7 bases and 10 bases, there was a span of 20 bases. The length of the CDR3 is 13 residues. CDR1 is SGHRS and CDR2 is YFSETQ in the germline V gene. CDR3 in DNA: TGCGCCAGCGGCGAGGGACGCCCCCAGACCTACACCTTC. It translates to CASGEGRPQTYTF.

This clonotype was detected only a few times. Since no conserved phenylalanine or tryptophan closes the CDR3, a read error is the likely cause. Because the CDR3's place on the DNA is in doubt, the DNA is left out and the CDR3 is given as listed by TCRdb. V gene TRBV2 combines with J gene TRBJ1-6; the D segment call TRBD1 is taken from the table without a DNA check. The CDR3 is 8 residues long, counting both termini. Germline CDR1 reads SNHLY; CDR2 reads FYNNEI. This chain's CDR3 is CASGYRNS.

This clonotype has just a few counts. The V call is TRBV2, the J call TRBJ2-7; the D gene could be TRBD1 or TRBD2 (5 bases each). The CDR3 is made up of 13 amino acids. Trimming removed 4 bases at V and 3 bases at J, with 10 bases between. Germline V gene data show CDR1 as SNHLY and CDR2 as FYNNEI. The CDR3 bases are TGTGCCAGCAGTGGTGTGGGGGACTACGAGCAGTACTTC. It translates to CASSGVGDYEQYF. The full variable domain, with the rest looked up from reference TRBV2 and TRBJ2-7, is EPEVTQTPSHQVTQMGQEVILRCVPISNHLYFYWYRQILGQKVEFLVSFYNNEISEKSEIFDDQFSVERPDGSNFTLKIRSTKLEDSAMYFCASSGVGDYEQYFGPGTRLTVT.

The rearrangement links TRBV20-1 to TRBJ2-7, with D tentatively TRBD2 (7 bases). V dropped 3 bases and J dropped 6 bases, with 18 bases sitting between them. Per germline, CDR1 DFQATT and CDR2 SNEGSKA (reference sequence). CDR3 length: 14 amino acids. CDR3 region: CSARGGGGATEQYF. The CDR3 DNA sequence: TGCAGTGCTAGGGGCGGAGGGGGGGCAACCGAGCAGTACTTC.

This clonotype was seen many times. This sequence joins TRBV10-3 and TRBJ1-2; no firm D call. The CDR3 covers 12 residues. Trimming took 2 bases from V and 4 from J, leaving 5 bases between them. Per the germline V gene, CDR1 is ENHRY and CDR2 is SYGVKD. This chain's CDR3 is CAISEPGYGYTF. DNA of the CDR3: TGTGCCATCAGTGAGCCGGGCTATGGCTACACCTTC.